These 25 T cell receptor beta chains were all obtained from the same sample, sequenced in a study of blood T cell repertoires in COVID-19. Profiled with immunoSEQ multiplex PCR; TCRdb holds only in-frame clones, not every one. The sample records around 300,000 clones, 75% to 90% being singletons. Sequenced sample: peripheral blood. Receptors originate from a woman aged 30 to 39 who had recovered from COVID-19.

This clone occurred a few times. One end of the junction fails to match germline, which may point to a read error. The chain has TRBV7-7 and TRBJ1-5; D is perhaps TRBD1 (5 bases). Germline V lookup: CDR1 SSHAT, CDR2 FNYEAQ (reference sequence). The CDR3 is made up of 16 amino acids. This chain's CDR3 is CASSLVARREGQPQHF. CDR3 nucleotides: TGTGCTAGCAGCTTAGTCGCTCGCAGGGAGGGTCAGCCCCAGCATTTT.

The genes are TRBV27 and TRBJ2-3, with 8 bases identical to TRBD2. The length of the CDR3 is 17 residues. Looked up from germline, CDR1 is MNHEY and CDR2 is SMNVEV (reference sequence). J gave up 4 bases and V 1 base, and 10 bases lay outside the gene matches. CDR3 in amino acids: CASSLLPGLVTADTQYF. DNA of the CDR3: TGTGCCAGCAGTTTATTGCCGGGACTAGTAACCGCAGATACGCAGTATTTT.

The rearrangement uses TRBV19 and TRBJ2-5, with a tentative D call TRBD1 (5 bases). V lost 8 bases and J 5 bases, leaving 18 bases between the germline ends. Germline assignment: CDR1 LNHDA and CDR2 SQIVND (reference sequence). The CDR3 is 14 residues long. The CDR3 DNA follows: TGTGCCAGTGTGGGTGGGGCCGTGGGGGAGACCCAGTACTTC. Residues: CASVGGAVGETQYF.

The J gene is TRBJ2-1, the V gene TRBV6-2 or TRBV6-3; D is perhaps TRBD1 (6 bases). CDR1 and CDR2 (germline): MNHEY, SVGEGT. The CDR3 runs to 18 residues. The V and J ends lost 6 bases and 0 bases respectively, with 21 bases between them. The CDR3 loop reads CASSLLNTGHSSYNEQFF. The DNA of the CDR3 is TGTGCCAGCAGCTTACTTAATACAGGGCACAGCTCCTACAATGAGCAGTTCTTC.

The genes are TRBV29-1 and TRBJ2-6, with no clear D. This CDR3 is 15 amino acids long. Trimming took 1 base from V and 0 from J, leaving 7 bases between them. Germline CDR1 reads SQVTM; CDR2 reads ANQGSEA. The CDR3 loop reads CSVEGESSGANVLTF. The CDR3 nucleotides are TGCAGCGTTGAAGGCGAAAGCTCTGGGGCCAACGTCCTGACTTTC.

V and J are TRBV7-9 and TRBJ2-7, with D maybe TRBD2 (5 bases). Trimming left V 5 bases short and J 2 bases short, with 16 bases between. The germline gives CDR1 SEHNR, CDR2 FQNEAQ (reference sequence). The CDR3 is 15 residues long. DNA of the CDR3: TGTGCCAGCAGCCTCGGGTCAGGACTCCCCTACGAGCAGTACTTC. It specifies CASSLGSGLPYEQYF.

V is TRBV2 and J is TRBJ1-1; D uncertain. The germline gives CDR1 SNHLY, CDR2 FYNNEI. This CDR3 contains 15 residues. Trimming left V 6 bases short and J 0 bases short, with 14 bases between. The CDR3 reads CASRGWGAMNTEAFF. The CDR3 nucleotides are TGTGCCAGCAGGGGGTGGGGAGCGATGAACACTGAAGCTTTCTTT.

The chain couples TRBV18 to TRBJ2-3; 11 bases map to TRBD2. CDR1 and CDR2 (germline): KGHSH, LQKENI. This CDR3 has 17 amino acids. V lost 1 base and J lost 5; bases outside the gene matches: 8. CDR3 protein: CASSPLAGGPSGDTQYF. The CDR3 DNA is TGTGCCAGCTCACCACTAGCGGGGGGGCCTTCGGGAGATACGCAGTATTTT.

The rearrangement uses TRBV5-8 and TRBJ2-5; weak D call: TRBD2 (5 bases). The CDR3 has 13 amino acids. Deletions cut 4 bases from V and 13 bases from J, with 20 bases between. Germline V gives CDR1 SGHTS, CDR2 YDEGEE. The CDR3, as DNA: TGTGCCAGCAGCCATTCAGGCACACCCCGGGGGTACTTC. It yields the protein CASSHSGTPRGYF. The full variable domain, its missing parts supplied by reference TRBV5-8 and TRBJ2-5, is EAGVTQSPTHLIKTRGQQATLRCSPISGHTSVYWYQQALGLGLQFLLWYDEGEERNRGNFPPRFSGRQFPNYSSELNVNALELEDSALYLCASSHSGTPRGYFGPGTRLLVL.

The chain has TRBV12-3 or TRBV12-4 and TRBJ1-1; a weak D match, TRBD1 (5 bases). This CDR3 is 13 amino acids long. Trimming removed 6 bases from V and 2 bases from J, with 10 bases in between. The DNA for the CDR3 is TGTGCCAGCAGGGTCAGGGAAAACACTGAAGCTTTCTTT. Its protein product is CASRVRENTEAFF.

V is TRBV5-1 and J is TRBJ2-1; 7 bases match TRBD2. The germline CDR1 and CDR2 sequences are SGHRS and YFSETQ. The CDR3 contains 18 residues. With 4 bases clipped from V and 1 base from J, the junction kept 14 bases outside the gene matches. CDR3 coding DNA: TGCGCCAGCAGCACGGGGGGTTATAGCGGGCAGTCCTACAATGAGCAGTTCTTC. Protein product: CASSTGGYSGQSYNEQFF.

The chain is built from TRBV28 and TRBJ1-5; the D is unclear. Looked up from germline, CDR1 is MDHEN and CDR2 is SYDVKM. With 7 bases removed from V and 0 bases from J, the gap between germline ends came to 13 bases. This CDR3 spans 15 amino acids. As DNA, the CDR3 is TGTGCCAGCACCTACCTGCGGGGTAGCAATCAGCCCCAGCATTTT. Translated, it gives CASTYLRGSNQPQHF.

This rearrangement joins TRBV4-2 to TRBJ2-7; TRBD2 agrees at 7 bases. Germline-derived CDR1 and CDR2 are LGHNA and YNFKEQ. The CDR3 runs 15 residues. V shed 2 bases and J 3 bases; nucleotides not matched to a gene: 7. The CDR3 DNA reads TGTGCCAGCAGCCAACTAGTCCGGGGGGTCTACGAGCAGTACTTC. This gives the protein CASSQLVRGVYEQYF.

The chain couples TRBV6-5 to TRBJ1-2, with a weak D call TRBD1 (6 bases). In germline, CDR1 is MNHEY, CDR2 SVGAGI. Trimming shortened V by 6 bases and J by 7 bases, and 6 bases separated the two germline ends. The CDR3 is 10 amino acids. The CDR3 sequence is CASRDSGYTF. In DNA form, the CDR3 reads TGTGCCAGCAGGGACAGTGGCTACACCTTC.

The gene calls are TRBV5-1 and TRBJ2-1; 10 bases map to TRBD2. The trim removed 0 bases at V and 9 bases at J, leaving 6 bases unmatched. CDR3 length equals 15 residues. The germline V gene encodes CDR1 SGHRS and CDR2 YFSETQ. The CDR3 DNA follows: TGCGCCAGCAGCTTGGCGCTAGCGGGAGAGGGTGAGCAGTTCTTC. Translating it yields CASSLALAGEGEQFF.

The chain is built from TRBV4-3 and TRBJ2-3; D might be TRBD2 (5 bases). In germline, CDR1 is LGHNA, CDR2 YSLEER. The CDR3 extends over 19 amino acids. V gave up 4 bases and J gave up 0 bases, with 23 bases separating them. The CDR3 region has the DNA TGCGCCAGCAGCCCCCAAGATGGCAGAAGCGGAAGAAGCACAGATACGCAGTATTTT. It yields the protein CASSPQDGRSGRSTDTQYF.

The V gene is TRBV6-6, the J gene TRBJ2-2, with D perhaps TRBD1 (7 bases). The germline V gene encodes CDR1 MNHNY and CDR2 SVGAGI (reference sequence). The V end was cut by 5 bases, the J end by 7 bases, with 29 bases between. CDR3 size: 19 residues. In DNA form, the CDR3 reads TGTGCCAGCAGTCCACGATCCTGGACAGGCCACAACGGGGGCGGGGAGCTGTTTTTT. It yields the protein CASSPRSWTGHNGGGELFF.

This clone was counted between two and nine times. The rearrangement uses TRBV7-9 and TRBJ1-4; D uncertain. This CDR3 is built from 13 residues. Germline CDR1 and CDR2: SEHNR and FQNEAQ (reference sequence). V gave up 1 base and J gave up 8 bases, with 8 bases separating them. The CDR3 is CASSLGEVEKLFF. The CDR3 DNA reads TGTGCCAGCAGCTTAGGGGAGGTGGAAAAACTGTTTTTT.

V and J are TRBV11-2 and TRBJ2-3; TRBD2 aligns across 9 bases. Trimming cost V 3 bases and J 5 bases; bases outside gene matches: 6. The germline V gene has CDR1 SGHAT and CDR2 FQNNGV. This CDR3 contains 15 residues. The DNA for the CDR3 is TGTGCCAGCAGCTTTGGCGGGGGGGCAGTAGATACGCAGTATTTT. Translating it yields CASSFGGGAVDTQYF.

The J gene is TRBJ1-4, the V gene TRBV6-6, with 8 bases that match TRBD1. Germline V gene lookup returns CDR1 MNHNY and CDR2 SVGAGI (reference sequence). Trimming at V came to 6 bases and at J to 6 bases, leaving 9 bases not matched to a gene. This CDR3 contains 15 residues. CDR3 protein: CASRAGTGMDEKLFF. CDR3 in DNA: TGTGCCAGCAGAGCCGGGACAGGCATGGATGAAAAACTGTTTTTT.

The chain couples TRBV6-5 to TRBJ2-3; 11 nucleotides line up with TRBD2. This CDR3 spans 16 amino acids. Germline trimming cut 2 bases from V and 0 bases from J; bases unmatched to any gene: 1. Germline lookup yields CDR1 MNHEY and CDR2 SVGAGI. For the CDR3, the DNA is TGTGCCAGCAGTTACGGGACTAGCGGAAGCACAGATACGCAGTATTTT. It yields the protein CASSYGTSGSTDTQYF.

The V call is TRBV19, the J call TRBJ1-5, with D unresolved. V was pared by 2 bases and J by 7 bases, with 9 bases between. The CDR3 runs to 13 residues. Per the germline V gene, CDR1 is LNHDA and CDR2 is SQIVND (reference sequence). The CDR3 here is CASSIRGGQPQHF. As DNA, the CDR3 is TGTGCCAGTAGTATACGGGGTGGCCAGCCCCAGCATTTT.

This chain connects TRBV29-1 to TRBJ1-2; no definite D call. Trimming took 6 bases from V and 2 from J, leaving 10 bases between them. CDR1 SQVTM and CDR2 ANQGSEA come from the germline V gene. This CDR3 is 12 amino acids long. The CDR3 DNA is TGCAGCGTCGCGACTCAGAACTATGGCTACACCTTC. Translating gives CSVATQNYGYTF.

Here the CDR3 DNA reads TGTGCCAGCAGCTTGAGAGGAGGGGAAGCTTTCTTT. Residues: CASSLRGGEAFF. The genes are TRBV7-8 and TRBJ1-1; D is uncertain. The CDR3 loop spans 12 amino acids. The germline CDR1 and CDR2 sequences are SGHVS and FQNEAQ. Trimming removed 3 bases at V and 8 bases at J, with 10 bases between.

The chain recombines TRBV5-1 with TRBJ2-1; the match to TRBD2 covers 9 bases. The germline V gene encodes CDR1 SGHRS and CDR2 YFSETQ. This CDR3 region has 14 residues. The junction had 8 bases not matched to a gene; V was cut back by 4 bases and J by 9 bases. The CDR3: CASSPGLAVFEQFF. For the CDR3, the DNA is TGCGCCAGCAGCCCGGGACTAGCCGTCTTTGAGCAGTTCTTC.